The clone carrying this TCR beta chain has just a few counts. Authors' analysis steps: Quantification of nucleated cells was approximated via reference gene primer amplification. The repertoire was sequenced with immunoSEQ multiplex PCR; TCRdb's copy has only in-frame clones and lacks some. V and J calls plus clone size are reproduced from that table; the DNA served to infer D and trimming. The profile covers roughly 68,000 clones, with roughly 85% appearing a single time and roughly 25% taken by the ten largest. The sample originates from a study of blood T cell repertoires in COVID-19. Germline loops: CDR1 LNHDA, CDR2 SQIVND (reference sequence). Trimming stripped 3 bases from V and 3 bases from J, with 9 bases between. This CDR3 has 14 residues.

The chain has TRBV19 and TRBJ1-5, with D uncertain. The specimen sequenced was peripheral blood. The receptor's source is a man in his fifties or sixties with acute or convalescent COVID-19. DNA of the CDR3: TGTGCCAGTAGTATTGGCGAGGTCAATCAGCCCCAGCATTTT. It is translated as CASSIGEVNQPQHF.